What follows is one TCR beta chain and its context. Its cognate antigen is unknown. These data are taken from a study of memory CD4+ T cells and cytomegalovirus serostatus. Whole-study context: Of the healthy Belgian adults, several were CMV seropositive and about two dozen seronegative.

The CDR3 loop spans 16 amino acids. CDR1 and CDR2 from the germline V gene are LNHNV and YYDKDF (reference sequence). V was clipped by 1 base and J by 1 base, with 14 bases between them. Profiled with immunoSEQ multiplex PCR; TCRdb holds only in-frame clones, not every one. The sample records 60,000 to 70,000 clones, about three quarters being singletons. The sort gate was single viable CD3+CD4+CD8-CD45RO+ cells for memory CD4+ T cells. Donors' CMV status reflects serum IgG against pp150, pp28, p38, p52. Study outcomes and limitations: A US-trained random forest predicted CMV serostatus with median AUC around 0.91. About 40% of the roughly 150 known CMV-associated TCRbeta sequences appeared in CD4+ memory.

This sequence originates from an adult in good health and CMV-seronegative. Some clones in this sample may be carry-over from other donors' samples. Sequences were obtained from memory CD4+ T cells from blood. V is TRBV15 and J is TRBJ2-7, with D hard to call. The CDR3 nucleotides are TGTGCCACCAGCAGAGTTGAAGGTGACGGTTCCTACGAGCAGTACTTC. This codes for CATSRVEGDGSYEQYF.